The 18 T cell receptor beta chains in this list originate from one sample, sequenced in a study of cytomegalovirus exposure and HLA in healthy donors. Produced via immunoSEQ multiplex PCR; TCRdb's table is partial and in-frame only. The repertoire holds 100,000 to 150,000 clones, with more than 75% as singletons. The sample consisted of PBMCs. These receptor sequences come from a man younger than 35 in good health and CMV-seronegative.

The genes are TRBV30 and TRBJ2-5, with 7 bases matching TRBD1. CDR3 size: 13 residues. Germline V gene lookup returns CDR1 GTSNPN and CDR2 SVGIG (reference sequence). V was pared by 0 bases and J by 5 bases, with 3 bases of the junction left unmatched. The CDR3 coding sequence is TGTGCCTGGAGTGTTAGGGGGCTGGAGACCCAGTACTTC. Translation gives CAWSVRGLETQYF.

This chain links TRBV29-1 with TRBJ1-4, with TRBD1 matching over 7 bases. The CDR3 has 15 amino acids. The V segment lost 5 bases and the J segment 4 bases; nucleotides outside the gene matches: 10. Germline loops: CDR1 SQVTM, CDR2 ANQGSEA. The CDR3 coding sequence is TGCAGCGTTAGGGACAGCGGAGCCCTTAATGAAAAACTGTTTTTT. It encodes CSVRDSGALNEKLFF.

The chain links TRBV27 to TRBJ2-3; 10 nucleotides align to TRBD2. The germline CDR1 and CDR2 sequences are MNHEY and SMNVEV (reference sequence). Unmatched junction bases numbered 9, after V lost 6 bases and J lost 3 bases. CDR3 length equals 16 residues. The CDR3 coding sequence is TGTGCCAGCAGGCAGAAGGGACTAGCGTCTACAGATACGCAGTATTTT. Amino acid sequence: CASRQKGLASTDTQYF.

The rearrangement uses TRBV6-4 and TRBJ1-1; D perhaps matches TRBD1 (6 bases). V dropped 0 bases and J dropped 5 bases, with 7 bases sitting between them. In germline, CDR1 is MRHNA, CDR2 SNTAGT. There are 13 residues in the CDR3. The CDR3 spells CASSDSTGTEAFF. The CDR3 DNA follows: TGTGCCAGCAGTGACTCGACAGGAACTGAAGCTTTCTTT.

The chain is built from TRBV6-5 and TRBJ2-7; D unresolved. Germline V gene lookup returns CDR1 MNHEY and CDR2 SVGAGI. V was cut by 6 bases and J by 4 bases, with 16 bases left in between. The CDR3 extends over 14 amino acids. CDR3 nucleotides: TGTGCCAGCAGACCCCGGGTTACGGATTACGAGCAGTACTTC. This sequence encodes CASRPRVTDYEQYF.

This sequence joins TRBV9 and TRBJ2-1, with D possibly being TRBD2 (6 bases). Trimming removed 4 bases at V and 6 bases at J, with 11 bases between. The CDR3 contains 13 residues. Germline V gene data show CDR1 as SGDLS and CDR2 as YYNGEE. The CDR3 coding sequence is TGTGCCAGCAGCCTAGGCGGGGCCAATGAGCAGTTCTTC. Protein sequence: CASSLGGANEQFF.

This rearrangement joins TRBV2 to TRBJ1-2; maybe TRBD1 (5 bases). The germline gives CDR1 SNHLY, CDR2 FYNNEI. V was shortened by 5 bases and J by 5 bases, with 15 bases between the two germline ends. The length of the CDR3 is 14 residues. The CDR3 sequence is CASSRQLQGYGYTF. DNA for the CDR3: TGTGCCAGCAGTCGACAGCTACAAGGTTATGGCTACACCTTC.

V usage is TRBV19 and J usage is TRBJ1-2, with D unclear. The CDR3 has 14 amino acids. Germline V gives CDR1 LNHDA, CDR2 SQIVND (reference sequence). V was shortened by 7 bases and J by 4 bases, with 16 bases between the two germline ends. The CDR3 reads CASTTGAVGYGYTF. As DNA, the CDR3 is TGTGCCAGTACCACCGGAGCGGTCGGCTATGGCTACACCTTC.

The CDR3 nucleotides read TGCAGCGTTGAAGTTTACAGGGCCCCCATCTACGAGCAGTACTTC. Translating it yields CSVEVYRAPIYEQYF. This chain uses TRBV29-1 with TRBJ2-7, with D tentatively TRBD1 (6 bases). The CDR3 consists of 15 residues. Trimming shortened V by 1 base and J by 3 bases, and 16 bases separated the two germline ends. The germline V gene encodes CDR1 SQVTM and CDR2 ANQGSEA.

The chain joins TRBV5-8 to TRBJ1-2, with D perhaps TRBD1 (6 bases). This CDR3 is 15 amino acids long. CDR1 is SGHTS and CDR2 is YDEGEE in the germline V gene. The V and J ends lost 1 base and 0 bases respectively, with 10 bases between them. The DNA for the CDR3 is TGTGCCAGCAGCTTGACAGGGCTTACTAACTATGGCTACACCTTC. This codes for CASSLTGLTNYGYTF.

V usage is TRBV6-1 and J usage is TRBJ1-3, with D possibly matching TRBD1 (5 bases). CDR3 length equals 18 residues. The germline CDR1 and CDR2 sequences are MNHNS and SASEGT. V was clipped by 2 bases and J by 0 bases, with 17 bases between them. CDR3 bases: TGTGCCAGCAGTGAAAGCCCCGGACACAAGAGCTCTGGAAACACCATATATTTT. It specifies CASSESPGHKSSGNTIYF.

The rearrangement joins TRBV19 to TRBJ2-1, with D tentatively TRBD1 (6 bases). This CDR3 has 14 amino acids. V gave up 2 bases and J gave up 6 bases, with 11 bases separating them. Germline CDR1 LNHDA, CDR2 SQIVND (reference sequence). The chain's CDR3 is CASSINRVGNEQFF. The CDR3 nucleotides are TGTGCCAGTAGTATAAACAGGGTCGGCAATGAGCAGTTCTTC. The whole variable domain, remainder taken from reference TRBV19 and TRBJ2-1, is DGGITQSPKYLFRKEGQNVTLSCEQNLNHDAMYWYRQDPGQGLRLIYYSQIVNDFQKGDIAEGYSVSREKKESFPLTVTSAQKNPTAFYLCASSINRVGNEQFFGPGTRLTVL.

The V call is TRBV7-9, the J call TRBJ2-4; D gene uncertain. The CDR3 sequence is 13 residues long. CDR1 SEHNR and CDR2 FQNEAQ come from the germline V gene (reference sequence). Trimming stripped 5 bases from V and 0 bases from J, with 5 bases between. As DNA, the CDR3 is TGTGCCAGCAGCGAGCCAGCCAAAAACATTCAGTACTTC. Its translation is CASSEPAKNIQYF.

The V and J genes are TRBV2 and TRBJ1-1; a weak D match, TRBD1 (6 bases). This CDR3 has 13 amino acids. The V gene's germline CDR1 is SNHLY and CDR2 FYNNEI. V dropped 6 bases and J dropped 3 bases, with 11 bases sitting between them. In DNA, the CDR3 is TGTGCCAGCAGGCTGGACAGACACACTGAAGCTTTCTTT. Amino acid sequence: CASRLDRHTEAFF. Based on the CDR3 plus reference TRBV2 and TRBJ1-1, the full variable domain is EPEVTQTPSHQVTQMGQEVILRCVPISNHLYFYWYRQILGQKVEFLVSFYNNEISEKSEIFDDQFSVERPDGSNFTLKIRSTKLEDSAMYFCASRLDRHTEAFFGQGTRLTVV.

The J gene is TRBJ2-7, the V gene TRBV9; 15 bases agree with TRBD2. The V gene's germline CDR1 is SGDLS and CDR2 YYNGEE. The CDR3 spans 15 residues. V dropped 4 bases and J dropped 4; count of bases not matched to a gene: 3. The CDR3 is CASSPGTSGRYEQYF. For the CDR3, the DNA is TGTGCCAGCAGCCCAGGGACTAGCGGGAGGTACGAGCAGTACTTC.

This sequence joins TRBV5-4 and TRBJ1-5, with 7 bases fitting TRBD1. This CDR3 has 13 amino acids. From germline, CDR1 is SGHNT and CDR2 YYREEE (reference sequence). The ends lost 4 bases at V and 5 bases at J; junction bases unmatched: 3. The CDR3 loop reads CASSAGTDQPQHF. Here the CDR3 DNA reads TGTGCCAGCAGCGCCGGGACAGATCAGCCCCAGCATTTT. The whole variable domain, remainder taken from reference TRBV5-4 and TRBJ1-5, is ETGVTQSPTHLIKTRGQQVTLRCSSQSGHNTVSWYQQALGQGPQFIFQYYREEENGRGNFPPRFSGLQFPNYSSELNVNALELDDSALYLCASSAGTDQPQHFGDGTRLSIL.

The chain recombines TRBV5-1 with TRBJ2-1; 9 nucleotides agree with TRBD2. J lost 6 bases, V lost 4 bases, and 11 bases had no gene match. Germline lookup yields CDR1 SGHRS and CDR2 YFSETQ. This CDR3 has 16 residues. The chain's CDR3 is CASSEAPAGGPNEQFF. The CDR3 bases are TGCGCCAGCAGCGAGGCCCCGGCGGGAGGGCCCAATGAGCAGTTCTTC.

The chain couples TRBV4-2 to TRBJ2-2; 10 nucleotides line up with TRBD2. Germline CDR1 and CDR2: LGHNA and YNFKEQ. The CDR3 consists of 17 residues. Trimming cost V 4 bases and J 0 bases; bases outside gene matches: 5. The CDR3 loop reads CASSRLSGGTNTGELFF. In DNA form, the CDR3 reads TGTGCCAGCAGCCGCCTTAGCGGGGGGACGAACACCGGGGAGCTGTTTTTT.